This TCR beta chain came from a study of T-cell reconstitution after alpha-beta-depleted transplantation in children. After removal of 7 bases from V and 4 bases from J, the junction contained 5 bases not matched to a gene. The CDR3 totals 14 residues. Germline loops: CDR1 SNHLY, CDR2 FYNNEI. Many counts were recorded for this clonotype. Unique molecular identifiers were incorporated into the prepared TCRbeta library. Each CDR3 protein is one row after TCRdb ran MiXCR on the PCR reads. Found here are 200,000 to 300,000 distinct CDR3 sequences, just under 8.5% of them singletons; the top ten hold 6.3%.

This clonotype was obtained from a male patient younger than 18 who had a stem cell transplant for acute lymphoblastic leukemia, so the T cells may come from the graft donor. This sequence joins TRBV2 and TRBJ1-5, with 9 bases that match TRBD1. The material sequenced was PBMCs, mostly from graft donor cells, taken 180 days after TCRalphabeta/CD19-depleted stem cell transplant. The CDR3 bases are TGTGCCAGCAACTCCGGGACAGGGAATCAGCCCCAGCATTTT. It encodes CASNSGTGNQPQHF.